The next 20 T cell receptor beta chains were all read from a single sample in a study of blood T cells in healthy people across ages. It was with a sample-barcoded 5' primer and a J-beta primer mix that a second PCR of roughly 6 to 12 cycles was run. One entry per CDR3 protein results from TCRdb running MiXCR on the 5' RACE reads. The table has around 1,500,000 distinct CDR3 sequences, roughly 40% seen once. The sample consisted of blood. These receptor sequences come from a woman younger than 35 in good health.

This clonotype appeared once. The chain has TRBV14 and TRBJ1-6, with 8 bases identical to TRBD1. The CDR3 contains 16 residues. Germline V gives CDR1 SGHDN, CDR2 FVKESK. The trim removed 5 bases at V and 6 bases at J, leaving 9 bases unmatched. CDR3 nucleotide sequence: TGTGCCAGCAGCAAAACCGGGACAGGTGGTAATTCACCCCTCCACTTT. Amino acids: CASSKTGTGGNSPLHF.

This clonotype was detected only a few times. The CDR3 spells CASSEGSSYSNQPQHF. The CDR3 nucleotides read TGTGCCAGCAGTGAAGGGTCCAGCTATAGCAATCAGCCCCAGCATTTT. The chain employs TRBV6-1 and TRBJ1-5; D is unresolved. The germline CDR1 and CDR2 sequences are MNHNS and SASEGT. The CDR3 runs to 16 residues. Trimming pared 1 base from V and 0 bases from J, leaving 10 bases between.

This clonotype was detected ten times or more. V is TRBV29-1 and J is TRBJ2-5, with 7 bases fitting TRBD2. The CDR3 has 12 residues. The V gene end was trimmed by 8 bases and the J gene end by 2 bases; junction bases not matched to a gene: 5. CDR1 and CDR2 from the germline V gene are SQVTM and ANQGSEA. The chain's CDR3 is CSSQRDQETQYF. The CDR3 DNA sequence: TGCAGCTCCCAGCGGGATCAAGAGACCCAGTACTTC.

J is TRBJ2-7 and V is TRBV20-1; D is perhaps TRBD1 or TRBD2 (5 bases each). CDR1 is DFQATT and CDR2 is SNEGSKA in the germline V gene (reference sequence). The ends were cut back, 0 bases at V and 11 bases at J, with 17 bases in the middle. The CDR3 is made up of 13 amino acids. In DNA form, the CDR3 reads TGCAGTGCTAGAGATTCTTCTTGGGACGTCAAGTACTTC. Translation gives CSARDSSWDVKYF.

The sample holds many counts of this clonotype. The CDR3 sequence is CASSSTSYNEQFF. In DNA, the CDR3 is TGTGCCAGCAGCAGTACTAGCTACAATGAGCAGTTCTTC. The chain uses TRBV7-2 and TRBJ2-1, with a possible D match to TRBD2 (5 bases). CDR1 is SGHTA and CDR2 is FQGNSA in the germline V gene. The V end was cut by 5 bases, the J end by 3 bases, with 8 bases between. CDR3 size: 13 residues.

The CDR3 sequence is CASSSWTGRDTEAFF. For the CDR3, the DNA is TGTGCCAGCTCATCATGGACAGGGAGGGACACTGAAGCTTTCTTT. V gene TRBV18 combines with J gene TRBJ1-1, with 8 bases aligning to TRBD1. Per germline, CDR1 KGHSH and CDR2 LQKENI. The CDR3 runs 15 residues. The junction had 8 bases not matched to a gene; V was cut back by 5 bases and J by 3 bases.

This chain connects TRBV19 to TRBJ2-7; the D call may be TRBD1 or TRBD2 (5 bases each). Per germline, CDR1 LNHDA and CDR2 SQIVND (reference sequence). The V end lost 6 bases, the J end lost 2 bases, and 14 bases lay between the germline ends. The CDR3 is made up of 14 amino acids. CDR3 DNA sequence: TGTGCCAGTAGGAGCCGGGACGGGCCCTACGAGCAGTACTTC. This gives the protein CASRSRDGPYEQYF.

CDR3 nucleotides: TGTGCCAGCAGTTTACAGGGATCCCGTACTCAAATATCTATGAACACTGAAGCTTTCTTT. Translating gives CASSLQGSRTQISMNTEAFF. The gene calls are TRBV12-3 or TRBV12-4 and TRBJ1-1, with D maybe TRBD1 (5 bases). The CDR3 runs to 20 residues. V lost 2 bases and J 0 bases, leaving 25 bases between the germline ends.

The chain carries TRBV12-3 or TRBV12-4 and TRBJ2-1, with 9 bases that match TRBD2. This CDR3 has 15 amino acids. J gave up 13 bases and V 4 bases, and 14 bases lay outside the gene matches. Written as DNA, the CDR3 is TGTGCCAGCAGTTCACAGCGGGGGGCTAAAGAGACCCAGTTCTTC. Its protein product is CASSSQRGAKETQFF.

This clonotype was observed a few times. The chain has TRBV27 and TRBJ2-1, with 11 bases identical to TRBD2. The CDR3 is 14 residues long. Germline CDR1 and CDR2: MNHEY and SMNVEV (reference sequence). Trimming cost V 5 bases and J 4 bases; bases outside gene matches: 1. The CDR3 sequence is CASSTSGRYNEQFF. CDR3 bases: TGTGCCAGCAGTACTAGCGGGAGATACAATGAGCAGTTCTTC.

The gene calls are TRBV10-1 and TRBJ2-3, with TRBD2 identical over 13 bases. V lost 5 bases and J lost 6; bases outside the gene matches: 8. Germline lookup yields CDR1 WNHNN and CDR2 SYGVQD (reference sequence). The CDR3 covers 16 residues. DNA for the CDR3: TGCGCCAGCAGTTTAGGACTAGCGGGAGTTGCCGATACGCAGTATTTT. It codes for CASSLGLAGVADTQYF.

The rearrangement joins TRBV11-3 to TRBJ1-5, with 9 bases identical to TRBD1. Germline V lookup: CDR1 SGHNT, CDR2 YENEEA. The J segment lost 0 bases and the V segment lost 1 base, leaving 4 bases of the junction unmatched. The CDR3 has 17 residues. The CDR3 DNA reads TGTGCCAGCAGCTTAGTGGACAGGGGCAATAGCAATCAGCCCCAGCATTTT. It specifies CASSLVDRGNSNQPQHF. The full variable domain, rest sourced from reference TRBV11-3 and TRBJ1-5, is EAGVVQSPRYKIIEKKQPVAFWCNPISGHNTLYWYLQNLGQGPELLIRYENEEAVDDSQLPKDRFSAERLKGVDSTLKIQPAELGDSAVYLCASSLVDRGNSNQPQHFGDGTRLSIL.

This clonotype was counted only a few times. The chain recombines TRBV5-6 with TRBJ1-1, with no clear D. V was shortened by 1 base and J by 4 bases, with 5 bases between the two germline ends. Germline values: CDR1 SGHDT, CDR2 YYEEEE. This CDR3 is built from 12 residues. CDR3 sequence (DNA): TGTGCCAGCAGCTTGACGGTCACTGAAGCTTTCTTT. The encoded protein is CASSLTVTEAFF.

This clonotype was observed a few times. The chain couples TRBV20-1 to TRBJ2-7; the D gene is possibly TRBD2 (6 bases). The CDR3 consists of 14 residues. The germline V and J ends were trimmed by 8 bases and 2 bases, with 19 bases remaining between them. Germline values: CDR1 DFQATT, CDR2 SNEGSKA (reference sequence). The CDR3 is CSFRRIGSTYEQYF. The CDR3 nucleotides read TGCAGTTTCCGTAGGATCGGGAGTACCTACGAGCAGTACTTC.

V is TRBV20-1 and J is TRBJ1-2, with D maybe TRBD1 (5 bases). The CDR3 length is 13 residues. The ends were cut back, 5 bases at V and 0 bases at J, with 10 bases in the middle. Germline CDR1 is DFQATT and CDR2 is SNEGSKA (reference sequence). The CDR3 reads CSAGTETNYGYTF. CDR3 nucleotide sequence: TGCAGTGCTGGGACGGAAACTAACTATGGCTACACCTTC.

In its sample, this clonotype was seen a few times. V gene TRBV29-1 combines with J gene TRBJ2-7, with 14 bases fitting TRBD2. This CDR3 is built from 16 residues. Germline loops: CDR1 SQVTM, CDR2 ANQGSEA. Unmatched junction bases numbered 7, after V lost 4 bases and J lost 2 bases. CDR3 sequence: CSVGVLTSGRAYEQYF. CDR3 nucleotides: TGCAGCGTTGGGGTACTGACTAGCGGGAGGGCCTACGAGCAGTACTTC.

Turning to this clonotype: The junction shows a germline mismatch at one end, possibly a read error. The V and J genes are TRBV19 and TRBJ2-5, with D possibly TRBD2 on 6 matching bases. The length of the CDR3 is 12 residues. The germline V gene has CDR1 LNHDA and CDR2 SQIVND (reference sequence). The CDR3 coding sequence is TGTACCAGTAGTATTGGGGGGGAGACCCAGTACTTC. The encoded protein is CTSSIGGETQYF.

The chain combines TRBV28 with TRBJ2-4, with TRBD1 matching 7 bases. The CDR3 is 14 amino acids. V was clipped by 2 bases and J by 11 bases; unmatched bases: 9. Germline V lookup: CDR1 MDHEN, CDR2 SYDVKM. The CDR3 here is CASSLPRGQNVQYF. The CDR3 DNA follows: TGTGCCAGCAGTTTACCTAGGGGACAGAACGTTCAGTACTTC.

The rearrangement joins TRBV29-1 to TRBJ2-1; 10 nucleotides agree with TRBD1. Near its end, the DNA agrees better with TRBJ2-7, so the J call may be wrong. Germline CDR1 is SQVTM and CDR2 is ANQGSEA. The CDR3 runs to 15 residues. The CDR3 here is CSAGKGQGTYKEQYF. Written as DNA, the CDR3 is TGCAGCGCCGGAAAGGGACAGGGGACCTACAAGGAGCAGTACTTC.

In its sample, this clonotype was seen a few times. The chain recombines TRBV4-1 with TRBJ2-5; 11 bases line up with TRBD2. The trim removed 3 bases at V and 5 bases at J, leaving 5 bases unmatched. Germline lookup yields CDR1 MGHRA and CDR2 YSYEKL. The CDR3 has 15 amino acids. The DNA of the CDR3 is TGCGCCAGCAGCCAGGGACTAGCGGACGTGGAGACCCAGTACTTC. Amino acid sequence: CASSQGLADVETQYF.